Each of the 6 T cell receptor beta chains below was sequenced from the same sample in a study of CD8 T cells in ankylosing spondylitis. Study outcomes and limitations: Blood of patients with ankylosing spondylitis appeared to be characterized by a TCR beta motif of eight highly homologous variants.

TCRdb ran MiXCR on the 5' RACE reads and lists one entry per CDR3 protein. This table has a few hundred thousand distinct CDR3 sequences, around 19% appearing once. Their antigens remain unidentified. The specimen was blood, either unsorted or a sorted T cell fraction (not recorded which). Receptors were obtained from a male donor with ankylosing spondylitis.

The V gene is TRBV2, the J gene TRBJ2-2, with D possibly TRBD1 on 5 matching bases. Germline V gene lookup returns CDR1 SNHLY and CDR2 FYNNEI. The CDR3 runs 17 residues. The V gene lost 2 bases and the J gene lost 6 bases, with 19 bases spanning the gap. CDR3 sequence: CASSESRGRPTSGELFF. The CDR3 nucleotides read TGTGCCAGCAGTGAATCAAGGGGCAGGCCCACCTCCGGGGAGCTGTTTTTT.

The chain is built from TRBV6-4 and TRBJ2-1; TRBD2 matches 12 bases. The germline gives CDR1 MRHNA, CDR2 SNTAGT. The CDR3 has 15 amino acids. J gave up 9 bases and V 10 bases, and 13 bases lay outside the gene matches. CDR3 in DNA: TGTGCCAACCACCCTGGACTAGCGGGACTGGTTGAGCAGTTCTTC. This encodes CANHPGLAGLVEQFF.

This sequence joins TRBV12-3 or TRBV12-4 and TRBJ2-5; D is undetermined. The ends were cut back, 4 bases at V and 5 bases at J, with 8 bases in the middle. CDR3 length: 12 amino acids. The CDR3 sequence is CASSSTRETQYF. Written as DNA, the CDR3 is TGTGCCAGCAGTTCCACGAGGGAGACCCAGTACTTC.

This clonotype was seen a handful of times. The chain links TRBV12-3 or TRBV12-4 to TRBJ2-7; D not resolved. The V end was cut by 4 bases, the J end by 4 bases, with 17 bases between. The CDR3 totals 15 residues. CDR3 coding DNA: TGTGCCAGCAGTTCCACTTGGGGTGTGGGGTACGAGCAGTACTTC. This encodes CASSSTWGVGYEQYF.

This chain links TRBV20-1 with TRBJ2-5; D uncertain. V was clipped by 4 bases and J by 2 bases, with 14 bases between them. In germline, CDR1 is DFQATT, CDR2 SNEGSKA (reference sequence). This CDR3 has 14 residues. The CDR3 protein is CSATSPRVQETQYF. The CDR3 DNA sequence: TGCAGTGCTACCAGCCCCCGGGTACAAGAGACCCAGTACTTC.

The V and J genes are TRBV7-2 and TRBJ2-1; weak D call: TRBD2 (6 bases). V shed 5 bases and J shed 6 bases, with 14 bases lying between them. The V gene's germline CDR1 is SGHTA and CDR2 FQGNSA. The CDR3 sequence is 14 residues long. The CDR3 DNA follows: TGTGCCAGCAGCGTCTACGGCGGGACCAATGAGCAGTTCTTC. Translation: CASSVYGGTNEQFF.